This T cell receptor beta chain came from a study of control samples from healthy donors and cancer patients. Using immunoSEQ multiplex PCR, the repertoire was profiled, and TCRdb retains in-frame clones only, with some absent. The sample carries about 150,000 clones, 89% recorded once. This clone was found once. Per the germline V gene, CDR1 is SEHNR and CDR2 is FQNEAQ (reference sequence). This CDR3 contains 17 residues. The junction had 5 bases not matched to a gene; V was cut back by 0 bases and J by 0 bases. Sequencing used blood. The clonotype originates from a young man in good health. This rearrangement joins TRBV7-9 to TRBJ1-5, with TRBD1 identical over 7 bases. The CDR3 coding sequence is TGTGCCAGCAGCTTAGCGCGGGACAGCTATAGCAATCAGCCCCAGCATTTT. It encodes CASSLARDSYSNQPQHF.